This T cell receptor beta chain was sequenced in a study of cytotoxic CD8 clonotypes in ibrutinib-treated CLL. Produced via immunoSEQ multiplex PCR; TCRdb's table is partial and in-frame only. The sample has over 65,000 clones, around 65% seen once. Trimming pared 0 bases from V and 4 bases from J, leaving 16 bases between. The CDR3 covers 17 residues. This sequence was found in a human donor with chronic lymphocytic leukemia. The sample consisted of PBMCs, taken after 12 months of ibrutinib treatment. The chain employs TRBV23-1 and TRBJ1-5; no definite D call. Being an ORF, TRBV23-1 has a function that is uncertain. The CDR3 reads CASSQSLGYRLNQPQHF. The DNA of the CDR3 is TGCGCCAGCAGTCAATCGTTAGGTTACAGATTAAATCAGCCCCAGCATTTT.